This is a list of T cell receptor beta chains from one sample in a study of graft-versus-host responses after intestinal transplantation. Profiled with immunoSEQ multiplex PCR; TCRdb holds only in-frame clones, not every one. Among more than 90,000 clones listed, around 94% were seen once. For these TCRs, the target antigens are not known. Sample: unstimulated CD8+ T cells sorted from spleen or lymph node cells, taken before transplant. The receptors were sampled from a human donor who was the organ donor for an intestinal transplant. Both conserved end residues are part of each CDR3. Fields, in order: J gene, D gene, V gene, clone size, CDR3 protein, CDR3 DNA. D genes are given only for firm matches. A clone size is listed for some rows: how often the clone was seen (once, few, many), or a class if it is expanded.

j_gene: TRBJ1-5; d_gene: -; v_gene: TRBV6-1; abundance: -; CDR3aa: CASSEMRGFSNQPQHF; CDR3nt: TGTGCCAGCAGTGAGATGCGGGGGTTTAGCAATCAGCCCCAGCATTTT
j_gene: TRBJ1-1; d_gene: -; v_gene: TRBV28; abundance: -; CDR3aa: CASSYSIMNTEAFF; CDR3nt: TGTGCCAGCAGTTATTCCATTATGAACACTGAAGCTTTCTTT
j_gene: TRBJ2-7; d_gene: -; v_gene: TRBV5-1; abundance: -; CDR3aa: CASSLPRTSSYEQYF; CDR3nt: TGCGCCAGCAGCTTGCCCAGGACCAGCTCCTACGAGCAGTACTTC
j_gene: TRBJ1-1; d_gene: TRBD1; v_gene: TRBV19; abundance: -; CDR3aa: CATTASRTGATEAFF; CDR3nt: TGTGCCACCACCGCGTCCAGGACAGGGGCCACTGAAGCTTTCTTT
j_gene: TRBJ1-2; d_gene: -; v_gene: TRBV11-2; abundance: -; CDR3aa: CASSLAPQQLINYGYTF; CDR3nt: TGTGCCAGCAGCTTAGCGCCCCAACAGCTTATTAACTATGGCTACACCTTC
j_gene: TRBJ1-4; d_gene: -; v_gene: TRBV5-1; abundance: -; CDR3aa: CASSFFRGAPNEKLFF; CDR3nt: TGCGCCAGCAGCTTCTTTCGGGGAGCGCCTAATGAAAAACTGTTTTTT
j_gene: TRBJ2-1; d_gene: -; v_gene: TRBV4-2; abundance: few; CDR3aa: CASSQVPSGPESGASNEQFF; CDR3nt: TGTGCCAGCAGCCAAGTCCCCAGCGGGCCAGAGTCCGGGGCATCCAATGAGCAGTTCTTC
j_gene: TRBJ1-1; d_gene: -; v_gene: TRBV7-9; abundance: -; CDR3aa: CASSLGQGTEAFF; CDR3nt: TGTGCCAGCAGCTTAGGGCAGGGAACTGAAGCTTTCTTT
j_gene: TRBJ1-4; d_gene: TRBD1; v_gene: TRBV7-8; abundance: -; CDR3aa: CASSLEFGGQVNEKLFF; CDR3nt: TGTGCCAGCAGCTTAGAGTTTGGGGGACAGGTTAATGAAAAACTGTTTTTT
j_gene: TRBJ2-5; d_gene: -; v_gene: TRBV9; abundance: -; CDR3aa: CASSVVPEETQYF; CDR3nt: TGTGCCAGCAGCGTAGTCCCTGAAGAGACCCAGTACTTC
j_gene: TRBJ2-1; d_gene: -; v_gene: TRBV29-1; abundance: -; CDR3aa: CSVIPLGTVEQFF; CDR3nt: TGCAGCGTTATCCCTCTTGGCACGGTTGAGCAGTTCTTC
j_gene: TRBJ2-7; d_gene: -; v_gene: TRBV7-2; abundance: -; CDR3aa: CASSLAQSYEQYF; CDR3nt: TGTGCCAGCAGCTTAGCACAGTCCTACGAGCAGTACTTC
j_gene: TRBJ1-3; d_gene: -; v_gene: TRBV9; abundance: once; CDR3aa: CASSLGGFLGNTIYF; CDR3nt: TGTGCCAGCAGTCTGGGGGGATTCTTGGGAAACACCATATATTTT
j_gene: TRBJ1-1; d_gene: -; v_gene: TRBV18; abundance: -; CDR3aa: CASSPWERPRDTEAFF; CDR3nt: TGTGCCAGCTCACCGTGGGAACGACCGAGGGACACTGAAGCTTTCTTT
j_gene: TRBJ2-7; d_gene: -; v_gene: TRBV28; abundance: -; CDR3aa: CASRYQGPTYEQYF; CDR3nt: TGTGCCAGCAGATACCAAGGACCCACCTACGAGCAGTACTTC
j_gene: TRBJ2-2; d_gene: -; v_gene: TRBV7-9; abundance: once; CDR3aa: CASSLVGAGELFF; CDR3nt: TGTGCCAGCAGCTTAGTCGGCGCCGGGGAGCTGTTTTTT
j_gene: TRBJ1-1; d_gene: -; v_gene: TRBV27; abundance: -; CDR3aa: CASHGPTEAFF; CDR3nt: TGTGCCAGCCATGGGCCCACTGAAGCTTTCTTT
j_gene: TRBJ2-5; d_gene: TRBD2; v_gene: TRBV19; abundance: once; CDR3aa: CARQTHFKSGREGGQETQYF; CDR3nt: TGTGCCAGACAAACCCACTTTAAAAGCGGGAGGGAAGGGGGGCAAGAGACCCAGTACTTC
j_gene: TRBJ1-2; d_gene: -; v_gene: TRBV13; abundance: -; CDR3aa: CASSGSSRGYTF; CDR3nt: TGTGCCAGCAGCGGATCGTCTCGGGGCTACACCTTC
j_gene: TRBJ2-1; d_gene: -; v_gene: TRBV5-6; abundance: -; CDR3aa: CASSLGVGSLLEQFF; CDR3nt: TGTGCCAGCAGCTTGGGTGTCGGGAGCTTACTCGAGCAGTTCTTC
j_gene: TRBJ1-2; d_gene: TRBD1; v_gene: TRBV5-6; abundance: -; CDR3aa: CASPLLLPGQGEDYGYTF; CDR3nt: TGTGCCAGCCCCCTACTTTTGCCGGGACAGGGTGAGGACTATGGCTACACCTTC
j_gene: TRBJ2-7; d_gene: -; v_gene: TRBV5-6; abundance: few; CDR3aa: CASSLEPLEQYF; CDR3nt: TGTGCCAGCAGCTTGGAACCCCTCGAGCAGTACTTC
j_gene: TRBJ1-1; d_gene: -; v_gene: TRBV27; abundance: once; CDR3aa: CASSSLPGNTEAFF; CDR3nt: TGTGCCAGCAGTTCCCTCCCGGGGAACACTGAAGCTTTCTTT
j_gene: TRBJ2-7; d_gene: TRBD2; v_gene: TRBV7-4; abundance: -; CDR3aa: CASSLGTSAYEQYF; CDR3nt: TGTGCCAGCAGCTTAGGAACTAGCGCCTACGAGCAGTACTTC
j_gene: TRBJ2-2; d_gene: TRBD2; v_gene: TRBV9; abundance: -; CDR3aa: CASSVSAGGSGELFF; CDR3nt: TGTGCCAGCAGCGTCTCAGCGGGAGGATCCGGGGAGCTGTTTTTT
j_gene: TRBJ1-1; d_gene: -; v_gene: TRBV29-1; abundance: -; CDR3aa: CSVREKNTEAFF; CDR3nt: TGCAGCGTGAGGGAAAAGAACACTGAAGCTTTCTTT
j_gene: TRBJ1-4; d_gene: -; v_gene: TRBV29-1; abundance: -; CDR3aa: CSVVSRVSTNEKLFF; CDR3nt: TGCAGCGTTGTTTCTCGCGTTTCTACTAATGAAAAACTGTTTTTT
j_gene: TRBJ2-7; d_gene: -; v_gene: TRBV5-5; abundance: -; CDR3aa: CASSLWSGHYEQYF; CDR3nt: TGTGCCAGCAGCTTGTGGTCAGGGCACTACGAGCAGTACTTC
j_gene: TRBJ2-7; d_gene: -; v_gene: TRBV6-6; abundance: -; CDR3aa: CASSSDSLTYEQYF; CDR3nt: TGTGCCAGCAGTTCCGACAGCCTTACCTACGAGCAGTACTTC
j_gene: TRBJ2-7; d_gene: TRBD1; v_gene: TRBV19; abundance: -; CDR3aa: CASSTKTGRSYEQYF; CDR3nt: TGTGCCAGTAGTACGAAGACAGGGAGATCCTACGAGCAGTACTTC
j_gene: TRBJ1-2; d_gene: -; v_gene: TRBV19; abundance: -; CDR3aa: CASSVSDRYYGYTF; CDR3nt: TGTGCCAGTAGCGTCTCTGACAGATACTATGGCTACACCTTC
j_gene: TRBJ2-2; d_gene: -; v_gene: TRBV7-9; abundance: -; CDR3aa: CASSPDRNTGELFF; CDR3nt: TGTGCCAGCAGCCCGGACAGGAACACCGGGGAGCTGTTTTTT
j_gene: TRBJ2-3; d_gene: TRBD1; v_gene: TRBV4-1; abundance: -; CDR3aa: CASAPTGGSSTDTQYF; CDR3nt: TGCGCCAGCGCCCCCACAGGGGGTTCTAGCACAGATACGCAGTATTTT
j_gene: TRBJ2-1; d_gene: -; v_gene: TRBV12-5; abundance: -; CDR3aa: CASGLGGISYNEQFF; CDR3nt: TGTGCTAGTGGTTTGGGGGGGATCTCCTACAATGAGCAGTTCTTC
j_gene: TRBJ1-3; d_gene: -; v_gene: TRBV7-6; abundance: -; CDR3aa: CASSLETRDSGNTIYF; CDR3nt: TGTGCCAGCAGCTTGGAGACTCGCGACTCTGGAAACACCATATATTTT
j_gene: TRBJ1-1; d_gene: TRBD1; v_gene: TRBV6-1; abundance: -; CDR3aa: CASGDRGEAATEAFF; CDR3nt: TGTGCCAGCGGAGACAGGGGGGAAGCCGCGACTGAAGCTTTCTTT
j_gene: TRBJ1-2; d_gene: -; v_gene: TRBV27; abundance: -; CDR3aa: CASSLGRGGHGYTF; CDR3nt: TGTGCCAGCAGTTTGGGGCGGGGGGGACATGGCTACACCTTC
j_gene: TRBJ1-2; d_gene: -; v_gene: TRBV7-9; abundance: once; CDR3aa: CASSRLQDLVYGYTF; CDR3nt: TGTGCCAGCAGCCGACTACAGGATTTAGTCTATGGCTACACCTTC
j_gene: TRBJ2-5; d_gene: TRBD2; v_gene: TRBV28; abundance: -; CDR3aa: CASSFRLAGGYQETQYF; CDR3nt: TGTGCCAGCAGTTTCCGGCTAGCGGGAGGGTACCAAGAGACCCAGTACTTC
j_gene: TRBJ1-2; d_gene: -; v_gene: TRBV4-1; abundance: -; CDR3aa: CASSQDRGPSEGYTF; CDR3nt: TGCGCCAGCAGCCAAGATAGGGGCCCGTCTGAAGGCTACACCTTC
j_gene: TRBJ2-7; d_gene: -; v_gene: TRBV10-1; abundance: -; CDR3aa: CASSDHEEQYF; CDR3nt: TGCGCCAGCAGTGACCATGAAGAGCAGTACTTC
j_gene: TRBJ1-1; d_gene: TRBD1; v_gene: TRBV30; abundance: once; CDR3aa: CAWETGTGREAFF; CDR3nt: TGTGCCTGGGAGACCGGGACAGGCCGTGAAGCTTTCTTT
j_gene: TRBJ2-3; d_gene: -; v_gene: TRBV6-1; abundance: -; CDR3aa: CASSELGEWTDTQYF; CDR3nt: TGTGCCAGCAGTGAACTGGGGGAGTGGACAGATACGCAGTATTTT
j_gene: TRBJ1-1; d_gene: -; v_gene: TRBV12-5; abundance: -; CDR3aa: CASGLVRFWVDWANTEAFF; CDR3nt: TGTGCTAGTGGTTTGGTACGGTTTTGGGTCGATTGGGCGAACACTGAAGCTTTCTTT
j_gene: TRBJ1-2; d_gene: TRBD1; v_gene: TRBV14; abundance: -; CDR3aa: CASSQAGGYGYTF; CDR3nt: TGTGCCAGCAGCCAAGCAGGGGGCTATGGCTACACCTTC
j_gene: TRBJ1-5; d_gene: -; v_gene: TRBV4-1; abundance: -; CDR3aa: CASSQDASANQPQHF; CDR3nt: TGCGCCAGCAGCCAAGACGCGTCGGCTAATCAGCCCCAGCATTTT
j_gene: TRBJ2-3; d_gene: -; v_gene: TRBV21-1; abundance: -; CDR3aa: CASSKTRLADSTDTQYF; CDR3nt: TGTGCCAGCAGCAAAACAAGACTAGCGGATTCCACAGATACGCAGTATTTT
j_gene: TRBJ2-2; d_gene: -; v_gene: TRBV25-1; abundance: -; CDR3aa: CASSESAPGELFF; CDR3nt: TGTGCCAGCAGTGAATCGGCCCCCGGGGAGCTGTTTTTT
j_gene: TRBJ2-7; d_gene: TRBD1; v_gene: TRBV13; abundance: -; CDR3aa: CASSLGQGAAYEQYF; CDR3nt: TGTGCCAGCAGCTTAGGCCAGGGGGCGGCCTACGAGCAGTACTTC
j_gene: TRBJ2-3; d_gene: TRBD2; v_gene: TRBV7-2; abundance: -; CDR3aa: CASSLNLAGLTDTQYF; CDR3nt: TGTGCCAGCAGCTTAAATCTAGCGGGGCTCACAGATACGCAGTATTTT
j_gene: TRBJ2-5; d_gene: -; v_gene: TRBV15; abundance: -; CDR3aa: CATSRDTPQETQYF; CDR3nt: TGTGCCACCAGCAGAGACACACCCCAAGAGACCCAGTACTTC